This is a list of T cell receptor beta chains from one sample in a study of blood T cell repertoires in COVID-19. The data were produced by immunoSEQ multiplex PCR, yet TCRdb's version contains in-frame clones alone and is incomplete. This table has approximately 300,000 clones, 90% appearing once. The sequenced sample was peripheral blood. The receptors were sampled from a woman aged 30 to 39 with COVID-19, enrolled during active disease. Each CDR3 is given with its conserved first and last residue. D genes are given only for firm matches. Clone size is given for some rows only: seen once, a few or many times, or a class if the clone is expanded.

d_gene: TRBD1; len: 16; j_gene: TRBJ1-6; v_gene: TRBV5-6; abundance: .; CDR3nt: TGTGCCAGCAGCCCCGGACAGGGTCGCTATAATTCACCCCTCCACTTT; CDR3aa: CASSPGQGRYNSPLHF
d_gene: TRBD1; len: 11; j_gene: TRBJ1-2; v_gene: TRBV29-1; abundance: .; CDR3nt: TGCAGCGGGAAGGGGGCGAACGGCTACACCTTC; CDR3aa: CSGKGANGYTF
d_gene: TRBD1; len: 14; j_gene: TRBJ1-3; v_gene: TRBV30; abundance: few; CDR3nt: TGTGCCTGGAGGGGACAGGTCTCTGGAAACACCATATATTTT; CDR3aa: CAWRGQVSGNTIYF
d_gene: .; len: 15; j_gene: TRBJ1-4; v_gene: TRBV4-1; abundance: .; CDR3nt: TGCGCCAGCAGCCCGCCAGGGGCCTTTAATGAAAAACTGTTTTTT; CDR3aa: CASSPPGAFNEKLFF
d_gene: TRBD1; len: 14; j_gene: TRBJ2-1; v_gene: TRBV24-1; abundance: once; CDR3nt: TGTGCCACCAGTGAACCGGGACAGTACAATGAGCAGTTCTTC; CDR3aa: CATSEPGQYNEQFF
d_gene: .; len: 13; j_gene: TRBJ2-7; v_gene: TRBV3-1/TRBV3-2; abundance: .; CDR3nt: TGTGCCAGCAGCCAAGAGACCAGAGGCGAGCAGTACTTC; CDR3aa: CASSQETRGEQYF
d_gene: .; len: 15; j_gene: TRBJ2-3; v_gene: TRBV30; abundance: .; CDR3nt: TGTGCCTGGATAATATCAGCGGGCGGAGGAGATACGCAGTATTTT; CDR3aa: CAWIISAGGGDTQYF
d_gene: TRBD1; len: 15; j_gene: TRBJ1-4; v_gene: TRBV28; abundance: .; CDR3nt: TGTGCCAGCGATGCGTGGGGACAGGGTTCCGAAAAACTGTTTTTT; CDR3aa: CASDAWGQGSEKLFF
d_gene: .; len: 15; j_gene: TRBJ1-1; v_gene: TRBV6-5; abundance: .; CDR3nt: TGTGCCAGCAGTAGGGGGGGGCAGACGAACACTGAAGCTTTCTTT; CDR3aa: CASSRGGQTNTEAFF
d_gene: TRBD1; len: 15; j_gene: TRBJ1-6; v_gene: TRBV18; abundance: .; CDR3nt: TGTGCCAGCTCGGAGGGGACAGCATATAATTCACCCCTCCACTTT; CDR3aa: CASSEGTAYNSPLHF
d_gene: TRBD1; len: 15; j_gene: TRBJ2-1; v_gene: TRBV24-1; abundance: once; CDR3nt: TGTGCCACCAGTGACCCGGGACAGGGGGCGAATGAGCAGTTCTTC; CDR3aa: CATSDPGQGANEQFF
d_gene: .; len: 15; j_gene: TRBJ2-2; v_gene: TRBV28; abundance: .; CDR3nt: TGTGCCAGCAGTTTACGGCGGGGAAACACCGGGGAGCTGTTTTTT; CDR3aa: CASSLRRGNTGELFF
d_gene: .; len: 16; j_gene: TRBJ1-1; v_gene: TRBV4-1; abundance: .; CDR3nt: TGCGCCAGCAGCCATGTTGACAGCCTCATGAACACTGAAGCTTTCTTT; CDR3aa: CASSHVDSLMNTEAFF
d_gene: .; len: 12; j_gene: TRBJ1-5; v_gene: TRBV19; abundance: .; CDR3nt: TGTGCCAGTAGTATCAGCGATCAGCCCCAGCATTTT; CDR3aa: CASSISDQPQHF
d_gene: TRBD1; len: 16; j_gene: TRBJ2-2; v_gene: TRBV7-3; abundance: .; CDR3nt: TGTGCCAGCAGCGTAACAGGGGGCAGGAACACCGGGGAGCTGTTTTTT; CDR3aa: CASSVTGGRNTGELFF
d_gene: TRBD1; len: 18; j_gene: TRBJ1-3; v_gene: TRBV4-1; abundance: .; CDR3nt: TGCGCCAGCAGCCCGGGAGGACAGGGGGCCTACTCTGGAAACACCATATATTTT; CDR3aa: CASSPGGQGAYSGNTIYF
d_gene: TRBD2; len: 15; j_gene: TRBJ2-1; v_gene: TRBV4-1; abundance: .; CDR3nt: TGCGCCAGCAGACAGGAACTAGCGGGAGTCAATGAGCAGTTCTTC; CDR3aa: CASRQELAGVNEQFF
d_gene: .; len: 12; j_gene: TRBJ1-5; v_gene: TRBV3-1/TRBV3-2; abundance: .; CDR3nt: TGTGCCAGCAGCCAGTTACAGGGTGCCCAGCATTTT; CDR3aa: CASSQLQGAQHF
d_gene: TRBD1; len: 15; j_gene: TRBJ1-5; v_gene: TRBV28; abundance: few; CDR3nt: TGTGCCAGCAGTTCGCCGGGACAGGGGGATCAGCCCCAGCATTTT; CDR3aa: CASSSPGQGDQPQHF
d_gene: .; len: 13; j_gene: TRBJ2-7; v_gene: TRBV28; abundance: .; CDR3nt: TGTGCCAGCAGTTTGGGCAGGGCCTACGAGCAGTACTTC; CDR3aa: CASSLGRAYEQYF
d_gene: .; len: 16; j_gene: TRBJ2-1; v_gene: TRBV4-2; abundance: .; CDR3nt: TGTGCCAGCAGCCTGGAGGGGGGAGGGTCCTACAATGAGCAGTTCTTC; CDR3aa: CASSLEGGGSYNEQFF
d_gene: .; len: 12; j_gene: TRBJ1-6; v_gene: TRBV11-2; abundance: .; CDR3nt: TGTGCCAGCAGCCCCCCTGATTCACCCCTCCACTTT; CDR3aa: CASSPPDSPLHF
d_gene: TRBD1; len: 15; j_gene: TRBJ2-3; v_gene: TRBV5-1; abundance: .; CDR3nt: TGCGCCAGCAGAGGGACAGGGTCTAGCACAGATACGCAGTATTTT; CDR3aa: CASRGTGSSTDTQYF
d_gene: TRBD1; len: 13; j_gene: TRBJ1-4; v_gene: TRBV18; abundance: once; CDR3nt: TGTGCCAGCTCCCCGGACAGGGATTGGGAACTGTTTTTT; CDR3aa: CASSPDRDWELFF
d_gene: TRBD1; len: 15; j_gene: TRBJ2-1; v_gene: TRBV6-5; abundance: .; CDR3nt: TGTGCCAGCAGTATCCGGGACAGGGGTAACAATGAGCAGTTCTTC; CDR3aa: CASSIRDRGNNEQFF